The clone carrying this T cell receptor (beta chain) was recorded at least ten times. The target antigen is unknown. In germline, CDR1 is MNHEY, CDR2 SVGEGT. With 6 bases clipped from V and 7 bases from J, the junction kept 10 bases outside the gene matches. This CDR3 has 15 amino acids. RNA transcripts were the template, and TCR beta CDR3 regions were amplified from them. HTBI primers served in a first-round RT-PCR, which a second-round multiplex PCR followed. TCRdb re-derived calls from the multiplex PCR reads in MiXCR, one entry per CDR3 protein. This sample has roughly 500,000 distinct CDR3 sequences; about 15% occur once, and the top ten carry more than 8.5%. The data are from a study of Graves' ophthalmopathy and Graves' hyperthyroidism. Study-level results: The model reached approximately 70% sensitivity and about 72% specificity for predicting ophthalmopathy progression. Blood also harbored most expanded thyroid clonotypes above 0.001 frequency. Cross-validated, the 13-signature model showed 87.88%/81.08% sensitivity/specificity, and 80%/75% in the test set.

Exclusion covered patients with other autoimmune diseases or uncontrolled infections (as well as pregnancy or lactation). The V and J genes are TRBV6-2 or TRBV6-3 and TRBJ2-2, with 8 bases identical to TRBD2. The sequenced sample consisted of blood. The sequence was collected from a woman between 25 and 40 years old with Graves' ophthalmopathy. The CDR3 bases are TGTGCCAGCAGACAAGCGGGGGACCCCATCGGGGAGCTGTTTTTT. Translated: CASRQAGDPIGELFF.